The source of this T cell receptor beta chain is a study of siplizumab effects on memory and regulatory T cells. Study observations and caveats: The authors did not confirm suppressive function in proliferating Tregs from siplizumab cultures. A mean of about 69% of mappable alloreactive CD4+ clones were Treg-derived with siplizumab, compared with more than 25% in controls.

Turning to this clone: As yet, its antigen is unknown.

Repertoires were generated with immunoSEQ multiplex PCR, while TCRdb's copy carries only in-frame clones and drops some. The data contain more than 60,000 clones, roughly 93% of them singletons. Between the trimmed V and J ends, which lost 2 bases and 4 bases, there was a span of 10 bases. The CDR3 length is 14 residues. Germline CDR1 is SGHNT and CDR2 is YYREEE (reference sequence). This receptor was obtained from a human donor in good health. Specimen: CD8+ T cells sorted from blood. The chain carries TRBV5-4 and TRBJ1-3; a possible D gene is TRBD1 (6 bases). The CDR3 loop is CASSFPGDGNTIYF. The CDR3 nucleotides read TGTGCCAGCAGCTTCCCAGGGGACGGAAACACCATATATTTT.